This entry features one T cell receptor beta chain sequence. The CDR3 runs to 15 residues. The germline CDR1 and CDR2 sequences are SEHNR and FQNEAQ (reference sequence). The V gene end was trimmed by 5 bases and the J gene end by 10 bases; junction bases not matched to a gene: 8. Construction of the TCRbeta library involved unique molecular identifiers. Each CDR3 protein gets one entry after TCRdb re-called the PCR reads with MiXCR. The sample carries roughly 350,000 distinct CDR3 sequences, 9% to 12% recorded once. This specimen comes from a study of T-cell reconstitution after alpha-beta-depleted transplantation in children.

The specimen was PBMCs from the stem cell graft donor, collected from the stem cell graft. The V and J genes are TRBV7-9 and TRBJ2-1, with 13 nucleotides matching TRBD2. The sequence was obtained from a human donor who donated a stem cell graft to a child with acute lymphoblastic leukemia. In DNA, the CDR3 is TGTGCCAGCAGCAAGGGACTAGCGGGAAACTCGGAGCAGTTCTTC. This gives the protein CASSKGLAGNSEQFF.